This T cell receptor beta chain stems from a study of shared clonotypes between healthy human individuals. CD45RO-negative, CCR7-positively selected cells formed the naive CD8 fraction, excluding terminally differentiated effector memory CD45RA+ cells. This table comes from immunoSEQ multiplex PCR, and its TCRdb copy is limited to in-frame clones, with some not included. Counted here are about 2.1 million clones, about 93% occurring once; the ten biggest clones make up approximately 1.6%. The germline gives CDR1 SGHAT, CDR2 FQNNGV. With 5 bases clipped from V and 1 base from J, the junction kept 4 bases outside the gene matches. The CDR3 covers 15 residues.

The chain recombines TRBV11-2 with TRBJ1-1; 10 bases match TRBD1. The sample comprised naive CD8+ T cells from PBMCs. This clonotype originated in a man aged 18 to 30 in good health. Some clones in this sample may be carry-over from other donors' samples. The CDR3 here is CASSDRGRGNTEAFF. The DNA of the CDR3 is TGTGCCAGCAGCGACAGGGGGCGGGGGAACACTGAAGCTTTCTTT. Full variable domain (rest looked up from reference TRBV11-2 and TRBJ1-1): EAGVAQSPRYKIIEKRQSVAFWCNPISGHATLYWYQQILGQGPKLLIQFQNNGVVDDSQLPKDRFSAERLKGVDSTLKIQPAKLEDSAVYLCASSDRGRGNTEAFFGQGTRLTVV.